This TCR beta chain was profiled in a study of blood T cell repertoires in COVID-19. Study overall: COVID-19 samples collected from the United States, Italy and Spain covered acute and convalescent phases. In each case, the material was cDNA or gDNA derived from T cells, B-cell-depleted T cells, or PBMCs.

V was trimmed by 4 bases and J by 2 bases, leaving 19 bases between them. Per the germline V gene, CDR1 is SGHAT and CDR2 is FQNNGV. The CDR3 runs 17 residues. Per the original data handling: Nucleated cell counts were estimated from reference gene primer amplification. Some clones are missing from TCRdb's copy, which holds only in-frame ones; the method was immunoSEQ multiplex PCR. V and J calls plus clone size are reproduced from that table; the DNA served to infer D and trimming. The sample shows some 180,000 clones, around 90% of them seen only once. The TCR was taken from a man in his sixties with active or convalescent COVID-19. The chain recombines TRBV11-2 with TRBJ2-3; D is perhaps TRBD2 (7 bases). The source material was peripheral blood. CDR3 region: CASSSLRTRGATDTQYF. The CDR3 coding sequence is TGTGCCAGCAGCTCCCTCCGTACCCGGGGGGCCACAGATACGCAGTATTTT.